The entry below describes one TCR beta chain. Per the study methods: Reference gene primer amplification gave nucleated cell count estimates. The method was immunoSEQ multiplex PCR; TCRdb's version includes in-frame clones alone and lacks a portion of them. That table gives V, J and clone size, and the DNA gave D and trimming. Here the sample spans about 480,000 clones, around nine tenths being singletons. This CDR3 spans 16 amino acids. J gave up 1 base and V 3 bases, and 8 bases lay outside the gene matches. CDR1 is SGHTS and CDR2 is YDEGEE in the germline V gene. Membership in each cohort depended on participant-reported clinical history. These data originate in a study of blood T cell repertoires in COVID-19.

The rearrangement joins TRBV5-8 to TRBJ1-1; 8 bases are shared with TRBD1. This TCR was recovered from a woman in her forties who had recovered from COVID-19. The sequenced material came from PBMCs or T cells enriched from blood (not recorded which). The CDR3 region has the DNA TGTGCCAGCAGCTCGGGACCAGGGGGCACGAACACTGAAGCTTTCTTT. This sequence encodes CASSSGPGGTNTEAFF. Drawing the rest from reference TRBV5-8 and TRBJ1-1, the complete variable domain is EAGVTQSPTHLIKTRGQQATLRCSPISGHTSVYWYQQALGLGLQFLLWYDEGEERNRGNFPPRFSGRQFPNYSSELNVNALELEDSALYLCASSSGPGGTNTEAFFGQGTRLTVV.